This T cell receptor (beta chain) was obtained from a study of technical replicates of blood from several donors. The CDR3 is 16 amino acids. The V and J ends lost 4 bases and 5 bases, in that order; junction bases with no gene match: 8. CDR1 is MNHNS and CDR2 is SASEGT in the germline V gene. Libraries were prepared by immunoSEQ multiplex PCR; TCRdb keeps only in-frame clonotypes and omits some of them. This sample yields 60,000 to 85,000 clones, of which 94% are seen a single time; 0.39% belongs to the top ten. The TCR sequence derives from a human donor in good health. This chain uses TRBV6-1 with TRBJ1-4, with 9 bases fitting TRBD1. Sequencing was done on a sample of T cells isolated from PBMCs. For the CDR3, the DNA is TGTGCCAGCAGTGTTAATTCCGGGACAGGGAATGAAAAACTGTTTTTT. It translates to CASSVNSGTGNEKLFF.